This TCR beta chain comes out of a study of OX40 agonist ivuxolimab in advanced cancers. At the level of the study: Three dose-escalation patients had partial responses: one with hepatocellular carcinoma and two with cutaneous melanoma. Study-wide results and caveats: Some patients who did not respond also had low normalized T-cell clonal expansion. The CD4+ and CD8+ T cells in the blood had expanded clonally by week 6 at 0.1 to 3.0 mg/kg.

Generated by immunoSEQ multiplex PCR, the TCRdb table keeps only in-frame clones and is missing some. The profile shows over 95,000 clones, 75% to 95% of them singletons. As regards this clone: What it recognizes is unknown.

Specimen: CD4+ or CD8+ T cells sorted from blood, collected in a trial of the OX40 agonist ivuxolimab. This receptor was obtained from an adult with an advanced solid tumor such as melanoma, head and neck, liver or kidney cancer.

CDR3 in amino acids: CASSFRRSYGYTF. The DNA of the CDR3 is TGTGCCAGCAGCTTCCGCAGGAGCTATGGCTACACCTTC. The chain uses TRBV5-6 and TRBJ1-2; no clear D. The CDR3 runs 13 residues. CDR1 is SGHDT and CDR2 is YYEEEE in the germline V gene. With 2 bases removed from V and 4 bases from J, the gap between germline ends came to 9 bases.